Following are 14 T cell receptor beta chains from one sample sequenced in a study of cytomegalovirus exposure and HLA in healthy donors. Vbeta (60) and Jbeta (13) primers were used in the PCR. Libraries were prepared by immunoSEQ multiplex PCR; TCRdb keeps only in-frame clonotypes and omits some of them. This table has over 130,000 clones, about 84% appearing once. The sequencing input was PBMCs. All receptors derive from a man aged 45-60 years in good health and CMV-seronegative.

This clone was seen more than once but under ten times. The same CDR3 also results from other DNA sequences found in this sample. This chain connects TRBV5-1 to TRBJ2-3; no clear D gene. CDR3 length: 13 residues. The germline gives CDR1 SGHRS, CDR2 YFSETQ. Deletions cut 0 bases from V and 3 bases from J, with 5 bases between. In nucleotides, the CDR3 is TGCGCCAGCAGCTTGGACGGGACAGATACGCAGTATTTT. This encodes CASSLDGTDTQYF.

CDR3 DNA: TGTGCCAGCAGCTCTTCGCAGGGTACATCTAATGAAAAACTGTTTTTT. This encodes CASSSSQGTSNEKLFF. The chain combines TRBV11-3 with TRBJ1-4, with TRBD1 as a possible D gene (5 bases). CDR1 is SGHNT and CDR2 is YENEEA in the germline V gene. The CDR3 is 16 amino acids. V dropped 4 bases and J dropped 3 bases, with 15 bases sitting between them.

J is TRBJ2-3 and V is TRBV5-1, with 13 bases lining up with TRBD2. The germline CDR1 and CDR2 sequences are SGHRS and YFSETQ. V gave up 4 bases and J gave up 2 bases; unmatched junction bases: 4. The CDR3 is 16 amino acids. In DNA, the CDR3 is TGCGCCAGCAGCCCGGGACTAGCGGGGATCACAGATACGCAGTATTTT. Translation: CASSPGLAGITDTQYF.

The genes are TRBV5-4 and TRBJ2-2; 7 nucleotides line up with TRBD2. V lost 4 bases to trimming and J lost 0 bases; unmatched junction nucleotides: 6. The CDR3 is made up of 16 amino acids. Germline V CDR1 and CDR2: SGHNT, YYREEE (reference sequence). The CDR3 protein is CASSTGGDANTGELFF. For the CDR3, the DNA is TGTGCCAGCAGCACTGGGGGGGACGCGAACACCGGGGAGCTGTTTTTT.

The V gene is TRBV5-1, the J gene TRBJ1-1; D unresolved. Germline-derived CDR1 and CDR2 are SGHRS and YFSETQ. With 4 bases removed from V and 1 base from J, the gap between germline ends came to 11 bases. The CDR3 is made up of 14 amino acids. The CDR3 here is CASSPPDTNTEAFF. DNA for the CDR3: TGCGCCAGCAGCCCCCCAGACACGAACACTGAAGCTTTCTTT.

To note about this clone: A read error may account for a junction end that differs from germline. The chain uses TRBV7-7 and TRBJ2-3, with 8 positions matching TRBD2. The CDR3 consists of 17 residues. CDR1 is SSHAT, CDR2 FNYEAQ, per germline (reference sequence). In DNA form, the CDR3 reads TGTGCTAGCAGCTTCGGTCCATCGGGAGGGGGAGAAGATACGCAGTATTTT. Translating it yields CASSFGPSGGGEDTQYF.

The chain uses TRBV2 and TRBJ1-5; 9 positions agree with TRBD1. CDR3 length equals 16 residues. V lost 0 bases and J lost 6; bases outside the gene matches: 6. Germline CDR1 and CDR2: SNHLY and FYNNEI. The CDR3 sequence: CASSEAYTTGGQPQHF. The CDR3 DNA follows: TGTGCCAGCAGTGAAGCGTACACGACAGGGGGTCAGCCCCAGCATTTT. Combining the CDR3 with reference TRBV2 and TRBJ1-5 gives the whole variable domain EPEVTQTPSHQVTQMGQEVILRCVPISNHLYFYWYRQILGQKVEFLVSFYNNEISEKSEIFDDQFSVERPDGSNFTLKIRSTKLEDSAMYFCASSEAYTTGGQPQHFGDGTRLSIL.

The J gene is TRBJ2-3, the V gene TRBV6-4, with D possibly being TRBD2 (7 bases). V gave up 3 bases and J gave up 6 bases, with 16 bases separating them. The CDR3 has 15 amino acids. Germline CDR1 is MRHNA and CDR2 is SNTAGT. CDR3 nucleotides: TGTGCCAGCAGTGAGAGGATTGGGGGGGCGGATACGCAGTATTTT. Amino acids: CASSERIGGADTQYF.

The chain employs TRBV7-9 and TRBJ2-3; 10 nucleotides agree with TRBD2. V was clipped by 4 bases and J by 0 bases; unmatched bases: 13. The CDR3 is made up of 19 amino acids. CDR1 SEHNR and CDR2 FQNEAQ come from the germline V gene (reference sequence). CDR3 DNA sequence: TGTGCCAGCAGCTCGTGGACTAGCGGAGACCCTTTTAGCACAGATACGCAGTATTTT. It specifies CASSSWTSGDPFSTDTQYF.

To note about this clone: A junction end diverges from the germline sequence, so it may reflect a read error. The chain joins TRBV28 to TRBJ2-6; D might be TRBD2 (6 bases). The CDR3 loop spans 14 amino acids. Germline assignment: CDR1 MDHEN and CDR2 SYDVKM. DNA for the CDR3: TGTGCCAGCAGTAGGGACTCTTGGGCCAACGTCCTGACTTTC. Encoded protein: CASSRDSWANVLTF.

This chain uses TRBV28 with TRBJ2-5; the D gene is possibly TRBD2 (5 bases). The CDR3 runs 13 residues. Looked up from germline, CDR1 is MDHEN and CDR2 is SYDVKM. V was trimmed by 2 bases and J by 4 bases, leaving 8 bases between them. This chain's CDR3 is CASSLRTGETQYF. The CDR3 DNA follows: TGTGCCAGCAGTTTAAGGACTGGAGAGACCCAGTACTTC.

This clone was detected only once. This chain joins TRBV19 and TRBJ1-6; no firm D call. Trimming removed 3 bases from V and 7 bases from J, with 7 bases in between. This CDR3 is 13 amino acids long. Germline V gives CDR1 LNHDA, CDR2 SQIVND (reference sequence). The CDR3 DNA reads TGTGCCAGTAGTATTTCTCAGAATTCACCCCTCCACTTT. Translation gives CASSISQNSPLHF.

CDR3 in amino acids: CASSTNRGDEQYF. DNA for the CDR3: TGTGCCAGTAGTACCAACAGGGGAGACGAGCAGTACTTC. This rearrangement joins TRBV19 to TRBJ2-7, with TRBD1 matching 7 bases. The ends lost 4 bases at V and 5 bases at J; junction bases unmatched: 5. Per the germline V gene, CDR1 is LNHDA and CDR2 is SQIVND (reference sequence). CDR3 size: 13 residues.

V gene TRBV30 combines with J gene TRBJ1-2; D possibly corresponds to TRBD1 (5 bases). Germline assignment: CDR1 GTSNPN and CDR2 SVGIG (reference sequence). With 7 bases removed from V and 6 bases from J, the gap between germline ends came to 21 bases. This CDR3 comprises 14 residues. In DNA form, the CDR3 reads TGTGCCTCCCCAAGGCAGGGTCCAAGAGATGGCTACACCTTC. Its translation: CASPRQGPRDGYTF.